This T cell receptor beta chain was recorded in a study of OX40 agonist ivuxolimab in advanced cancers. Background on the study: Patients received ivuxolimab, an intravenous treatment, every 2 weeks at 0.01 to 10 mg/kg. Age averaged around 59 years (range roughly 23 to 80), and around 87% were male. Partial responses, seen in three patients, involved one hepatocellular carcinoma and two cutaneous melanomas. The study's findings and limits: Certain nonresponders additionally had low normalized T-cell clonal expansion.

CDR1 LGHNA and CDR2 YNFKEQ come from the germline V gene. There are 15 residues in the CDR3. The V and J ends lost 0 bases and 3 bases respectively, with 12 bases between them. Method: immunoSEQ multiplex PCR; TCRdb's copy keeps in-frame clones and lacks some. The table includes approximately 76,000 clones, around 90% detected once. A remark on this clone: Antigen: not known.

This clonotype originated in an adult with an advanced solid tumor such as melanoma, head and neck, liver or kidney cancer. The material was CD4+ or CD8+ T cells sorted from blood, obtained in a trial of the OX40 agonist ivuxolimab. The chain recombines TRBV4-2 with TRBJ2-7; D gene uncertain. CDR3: CASSQEVFGHYEQYF. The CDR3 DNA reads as TGTGCCAGCAGCCAAGAGGTATTTGGCCACTACGAGCAGTACTTC.